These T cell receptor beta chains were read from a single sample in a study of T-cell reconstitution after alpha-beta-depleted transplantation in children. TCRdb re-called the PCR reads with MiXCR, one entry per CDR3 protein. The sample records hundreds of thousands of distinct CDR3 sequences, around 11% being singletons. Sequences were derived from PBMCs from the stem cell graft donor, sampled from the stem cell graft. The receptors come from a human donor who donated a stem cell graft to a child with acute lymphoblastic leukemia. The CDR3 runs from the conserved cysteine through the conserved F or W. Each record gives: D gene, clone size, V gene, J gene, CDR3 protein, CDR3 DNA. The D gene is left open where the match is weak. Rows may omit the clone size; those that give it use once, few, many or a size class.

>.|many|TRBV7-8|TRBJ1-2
CASSSHRESYTF
TGTGCCAGCAGCTCACACAGGGAGAGCTACACCTTC
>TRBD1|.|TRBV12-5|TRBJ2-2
CASGLTRQGASTGELFF
TGTGCTAGTGGTTTGACCCGACAGGGGGCGAGCACCGGGGAGCTGTTTTTT
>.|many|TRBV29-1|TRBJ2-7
CSVERGAGEQYF
TGCAGCGTTGAACGGGGCGCGGGCGAGCAGTACTTC
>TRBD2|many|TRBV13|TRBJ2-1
CASSLERGSHSSYNEQFF
TGTGCCAGCAGCTTAGAGCGGGGGTCTCATTCCTCTTACAATGAGCAGTTCTTC
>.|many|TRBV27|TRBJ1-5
CASSPRTISNQPQHF
TGTGCCAGCAGTCCCCGAACCATTAGCAATCAGCCCCAGCATTTT
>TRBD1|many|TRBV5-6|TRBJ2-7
CASSITGTGNYEQYF
TGTGCCAGCAGCATAACCGGGACAGGGAACTACGAGCAGTACTTC
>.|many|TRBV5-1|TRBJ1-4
CASSSDSSGPEKLFF
TGCGCCAGCAGCTCAGACAGTTCGGGACCTGAAAAACTGTTTTTT
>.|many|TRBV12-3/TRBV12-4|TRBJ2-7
CATSEGFGYEQYF
TGTGCCACCTCAGAGGGTTTTGGATACGAGCAGTACTTC
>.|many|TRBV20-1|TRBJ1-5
CSARLPMGSNQPQHF
TGCAGTGCTAGACTACCTATGGGAAGCAATCAGCCCCAGCATTTT
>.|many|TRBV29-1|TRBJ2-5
CSVAKETQYF
TGCAGCGTTGCTAAAGAGACCCAGTACTTC
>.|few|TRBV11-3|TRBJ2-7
CASSLGPVAEQYF
TGTGCCAGCAGCTTAGGACCGGTGGCCGAGCAGTACTTC
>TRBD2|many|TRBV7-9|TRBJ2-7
CASSPSPGLAGEQYF
TGTGCCAGCAGCCCGTCCCCGGGACTAGCGGGGGAGCAGTACTTC
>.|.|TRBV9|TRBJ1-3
CASSVYGPGNTIYF
TGTGCCAGCAGCGTATATGGTCCTGGAAACACCATATATTTT
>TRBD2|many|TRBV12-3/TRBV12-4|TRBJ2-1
CASSLGGGPDEQFF
TGTGCCAGCAGTTTAGGGGGGGGTCCGGATGAGCAGTTCTTC
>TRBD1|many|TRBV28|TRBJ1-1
CASREQGARNTEAFF
TGTGCCAGCAGAGAGCAGGGGGCGCGGAACACTGAAGCTTTCTTT
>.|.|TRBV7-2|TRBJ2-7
CASSRGGNHEQYF
TGTGCCAGCAGCAGGGGGGGAAACCACGAGCAGTACTTC
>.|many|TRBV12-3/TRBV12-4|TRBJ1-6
CASSPASANSPLHF
TGTGCCAGCAGTCCGGCTAGCGCAAATTCACCCCTCCACTTT
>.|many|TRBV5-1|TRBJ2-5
CASSLEGRGETQYF
TGCGCCAGCAGCTTGGAGGGCAGGGGAGAGACCCAGTACTTC
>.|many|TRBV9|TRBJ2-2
CASSLFSNTGELFF
TGTGCCAGCAGCCTCTTTTCGAACACCGGGGAGCTGTTTTTT
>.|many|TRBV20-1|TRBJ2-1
CSASRPDRTYNEQFF
TGCAGTGCTAGTAGACCCGACAGGACTTACAATGAGCAGTTCTTC
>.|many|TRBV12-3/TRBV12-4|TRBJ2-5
CASSSIQGHHLQETQYF
TGTGCCAGCAGTTCAATTCAGGGACACCATTTACAAGAGACCCAGTACTTC
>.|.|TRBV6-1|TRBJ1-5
CASTSSWGQPQHF
TGTGCCAGCACCAGTAGTTGGGGTCAGCCCCAGCATTTT
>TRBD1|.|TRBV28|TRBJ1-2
CASSSRTGLLGGYTF
TGTGCCAGCAGTTCCCGGACAGGGCTTCTTGGGGGCTACACCTTC
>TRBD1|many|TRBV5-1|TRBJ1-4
CASSKRTGEEKLFF
TGCGCCAGCAGCAAGAGGACAGGGGAGGAAAAACTGTTTTTT
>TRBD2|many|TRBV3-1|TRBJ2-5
CASKLAGETQYF
TGTGCCAGCAAACTAGCGGGTGAGACCCAGTACTTC
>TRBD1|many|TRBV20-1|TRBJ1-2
CSARPGQGKDTF
TGCAGTGCCCGACCCGGACAGGGAAAGGACACCTTC
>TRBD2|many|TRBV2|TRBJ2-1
CASSGPESGVRLSYNEQFF
TGTGCCAGCAGTGGGCCAGAAAGCGGGGTCCGTCTCTCCTACAATGAGCAGTTCTTC
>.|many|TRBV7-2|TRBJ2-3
CASSFRGSGNTQYF
TGTGCCAGCAGCTTCCGCGGTAGTGGGAATACGCAGTATTTT
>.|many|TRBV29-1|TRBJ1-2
CSVEQGIHTF
TGCAGCGTTGAACAGGGTATCCACACCTTC
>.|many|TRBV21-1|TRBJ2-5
CASSKRQVQETQYF
TGTGCCAGCAGCAAAAGACAGGTCCAAGAGACCCAGTACTTC
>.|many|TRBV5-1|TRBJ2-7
CASNPGLGLSYEQYF
TGCGCCAGCAACCCGGGACTGGGCCTCTCCTACGAGCAGTACTTC
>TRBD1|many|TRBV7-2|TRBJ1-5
CASSSGTGGGQPQHF
TGTGCCAGCAGCTCCGGGACAGGGGGAGGCCAGCCCCAGCATTTT
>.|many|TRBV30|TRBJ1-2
CAWSVAFYGYTF
TGTGCCTGGAGCGTAGCCTTCTATGGCTACACCTTC
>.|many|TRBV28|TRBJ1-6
CASSEQGINSPLHF
TGTGCCAGCAGTGAACAGGGCATTAATTCACCCCTCCACTTT
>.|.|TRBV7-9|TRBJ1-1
CASSSPRGIMNTEAFF
TGTGCCAGCAGCTCGCCCCGGGGGATAATGAACACTGAAGCTTTCTTT
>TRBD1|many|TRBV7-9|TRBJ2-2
CASSSRDRGGGELFF
TGTGCCAGCAGTTCCCGGGACAGGGGCGGCGGGGAGCTGTTTTTT
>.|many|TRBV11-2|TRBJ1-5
CASSLDHGGGNQPQHF
TGTGCCAGCAGCTTAGATCACGGAGGAGGCAATCAGCCCCAGCATTTT
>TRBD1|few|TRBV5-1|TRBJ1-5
CASSESDRERQPQHF
TGCGCCAGCAGCGAATCCGACAGGGAAAGGCAGCCCCAGCATTTT
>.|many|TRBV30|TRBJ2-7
CAHSGAYEQYF
TGTGCCCATTCAGGGGCCTACGAGCAGTACTTC
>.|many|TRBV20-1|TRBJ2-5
CSWGETQYF
TGCAGTTGGGGGGAGACCCAGTACTTC
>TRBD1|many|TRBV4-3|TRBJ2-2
CASSQDFDRGRLLYTGELFF
TGCGCCAGCAGCCAAGATTTCGACAGGGGGCGTCTACTGTACACCGGGGAGCTGTTTTTT
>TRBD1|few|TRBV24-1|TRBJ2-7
CATSDSGTGKYEQYF
TGTGCCACCAGTGATTCCGGGACAGGGAAATACGAGCAGTACTTC
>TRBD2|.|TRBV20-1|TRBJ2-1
CSAPGLAGGRLRNEQFF
TGCAGTGCTCCTGGACTAGCGGGAGGACGCTTGCGGAATGAGCAGTTCTTC
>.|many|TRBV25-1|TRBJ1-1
CASSAPLGSNTEAFF
TGTGCCAGCAGTGCCCCTCTGGGCTCGAACACTGAAGCTTTCTTT
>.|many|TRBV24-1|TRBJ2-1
CATSDLPLGALDNEQFF
TGTGCCACCAGTGATTTGCCCTTAGGGGCCCTGGACAATGAGCAGTTCTTC
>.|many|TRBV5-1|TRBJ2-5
CASVRTAQETQYF
TGCGCCAGCGTCCGGACTGCCCAAGAGACCCAGTACTTC
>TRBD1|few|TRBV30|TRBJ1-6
CAWAGGRNSPLHF
TGTGCCTGGGCAGGGGGTCGAAATTCACCCCTCCACTTT
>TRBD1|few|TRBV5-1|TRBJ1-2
CASRSDPGQDNYGYTF
TGCGCCAGCAGATCCGACCCGGGACAGGACAACTATGGCTACACCTTC
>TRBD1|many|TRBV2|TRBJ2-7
CASTPDRVWSYEQYF
TGTGCCAGCACTCCCGACAGGGTATGGTCCTACGAGCAGTACTTC
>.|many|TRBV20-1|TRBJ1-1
CSVPTLNTEAFF
TGCAGTGTTCCAACTCTGAACACTGAAGCTTTCTTT
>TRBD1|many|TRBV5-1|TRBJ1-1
CASSPFPGTGRAFF
TGCGCCAGCAGCCCGTTTCCCGGGACAGGGCGAGCTTTCTTT
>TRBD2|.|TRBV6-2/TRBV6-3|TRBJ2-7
CASSYSRTSGEGYEQYF
TGTGCCAGCAGTTACTCACGGACTAGCGGGGAGGGCTACGAGCAGTACTTC
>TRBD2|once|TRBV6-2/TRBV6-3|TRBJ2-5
CASSLRAKGLEETQYF
TGTGCCAGCAGCCTCCGGGCAAAGGGACTAGAAGAGACCCAGTACTTC
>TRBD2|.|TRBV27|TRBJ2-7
CASSSTSVRYEQYF
TGTGCCAGCAGTTCTACTAGCGTTAGATACGAGCAGTACTTC
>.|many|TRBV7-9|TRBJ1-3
CASSRTVSGNTIYF
TGTGCCAGCAGCCGGACAGTCTCTGGAAACACCATATATTTT